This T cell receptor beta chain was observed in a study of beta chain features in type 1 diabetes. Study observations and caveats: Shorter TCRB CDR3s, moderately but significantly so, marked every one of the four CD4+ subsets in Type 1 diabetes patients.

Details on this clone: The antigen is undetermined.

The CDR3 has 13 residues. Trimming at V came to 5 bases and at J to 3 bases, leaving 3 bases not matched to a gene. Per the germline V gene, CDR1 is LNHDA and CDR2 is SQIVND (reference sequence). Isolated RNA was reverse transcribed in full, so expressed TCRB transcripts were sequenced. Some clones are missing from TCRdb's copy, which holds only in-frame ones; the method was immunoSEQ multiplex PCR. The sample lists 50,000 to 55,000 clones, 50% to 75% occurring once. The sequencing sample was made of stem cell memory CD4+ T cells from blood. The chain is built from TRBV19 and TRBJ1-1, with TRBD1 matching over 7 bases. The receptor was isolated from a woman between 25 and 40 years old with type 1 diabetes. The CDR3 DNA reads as TGTGCCAGTAGTTCCCAGGGGGACACTGAAGCTTTCTTT. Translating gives CASSSQGDTEAFF.